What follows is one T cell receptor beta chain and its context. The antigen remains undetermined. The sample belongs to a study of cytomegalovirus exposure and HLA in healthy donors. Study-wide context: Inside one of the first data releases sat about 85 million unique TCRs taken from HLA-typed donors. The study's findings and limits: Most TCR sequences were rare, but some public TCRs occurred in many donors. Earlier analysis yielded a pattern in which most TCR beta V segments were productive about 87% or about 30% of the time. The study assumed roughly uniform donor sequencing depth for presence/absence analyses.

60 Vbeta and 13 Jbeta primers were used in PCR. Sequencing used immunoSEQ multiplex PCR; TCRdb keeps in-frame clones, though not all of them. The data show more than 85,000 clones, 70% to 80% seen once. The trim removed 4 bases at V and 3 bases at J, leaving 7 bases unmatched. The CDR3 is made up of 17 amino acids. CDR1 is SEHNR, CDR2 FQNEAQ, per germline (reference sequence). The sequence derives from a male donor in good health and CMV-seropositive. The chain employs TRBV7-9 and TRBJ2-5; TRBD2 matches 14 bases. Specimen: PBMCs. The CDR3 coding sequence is TGTGCCAGCAGCTCCCGGACTAGCGGGGGGTATAAAGAGACCCAGTACTTC. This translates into CASSSRTSGGYKETQYF.